The T cell receptor (beta chain) described here comes from a study of synovial regulatory T cells in juvenile arthritis. Findings and limits, study-wide: Synovial Treg CDR3 sequences overlapped more with iaTregs than other circulating Tregs.

This CDR3 is 13 amino acids long. No DNA is listed. The germline CDR1 and CDR2 sequences are MDHEN and SYDVKM. The data were produced by immunoSEQ multiplex PCR, yet TCRdb's version contains in-frame clones alone and is incomplete. The sample totals just under 10,000 clones. Remarks on this clone: Its antigen is undetermined.

The approximately eleven donors had active juvenile idiopathic arthritis, with 3 polyarticular and 8 oligoarticular cases. The sequence derives from a donor under 30 with juvenile idiopathic arthritis. Sample: Treg cells from blood. Regarding subset: remaining (HLA-DR-negative) circulating blood Treg cells. The V call is TRBV28, the J call TRBJ2-4. The chain's CDR3 is CASSSSVPGIQYF. The full variable domain, completed using reference TRBV28 and TRBJ2-4, is DVKVTQSSRYLVKRTGEKVFLECVQDMDHENMFWYRQDPGLGLRLIYFSYDVKMKEKGDIPEGYSVSREKKERFSLILESASTNQTSMYLCASSSSVPGIQYFGAGTRLSVL.